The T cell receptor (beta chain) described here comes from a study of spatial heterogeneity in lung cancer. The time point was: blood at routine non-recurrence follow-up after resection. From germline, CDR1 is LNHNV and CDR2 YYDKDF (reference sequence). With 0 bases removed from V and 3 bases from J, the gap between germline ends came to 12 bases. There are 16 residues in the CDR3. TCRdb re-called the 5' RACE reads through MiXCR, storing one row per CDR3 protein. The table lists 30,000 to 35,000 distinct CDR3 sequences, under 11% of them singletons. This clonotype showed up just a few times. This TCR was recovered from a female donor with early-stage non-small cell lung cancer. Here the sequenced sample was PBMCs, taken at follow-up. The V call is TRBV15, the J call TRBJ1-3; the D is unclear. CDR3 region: CATSRDRQTFGNTIYF. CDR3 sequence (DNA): TGTGCCACCAGCAGAGACAGGCAAACGTTTGGAAACACCATATATTTT. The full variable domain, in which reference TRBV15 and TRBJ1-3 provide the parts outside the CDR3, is DAMVIQNPRYQVTQFGKPVTLSCSQTLNHNVMYWYQQKSSQAPKLLFHYYDKDFNNEADTPDNFQSRRPNTSFCFLDIRSPGLGDTAMYLCATSRDRQTFGNTIYFGEGSWLTVV.